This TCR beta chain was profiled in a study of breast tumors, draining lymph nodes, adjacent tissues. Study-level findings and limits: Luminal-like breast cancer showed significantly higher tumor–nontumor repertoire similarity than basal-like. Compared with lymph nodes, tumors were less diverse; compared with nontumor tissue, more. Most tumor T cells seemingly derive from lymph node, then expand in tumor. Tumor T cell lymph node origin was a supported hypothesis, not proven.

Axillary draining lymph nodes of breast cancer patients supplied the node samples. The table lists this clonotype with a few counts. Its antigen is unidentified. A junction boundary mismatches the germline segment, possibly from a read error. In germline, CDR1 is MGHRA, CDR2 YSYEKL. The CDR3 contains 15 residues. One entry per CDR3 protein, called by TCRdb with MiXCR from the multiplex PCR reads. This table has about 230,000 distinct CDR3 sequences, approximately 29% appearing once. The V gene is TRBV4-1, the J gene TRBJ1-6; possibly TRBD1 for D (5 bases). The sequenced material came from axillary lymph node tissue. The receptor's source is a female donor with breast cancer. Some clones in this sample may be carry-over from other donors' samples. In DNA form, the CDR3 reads TGCGCCAGCGGCCAAAGGTCCAGGGACAATTCACCCCTCCACTTT. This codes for CASGQRSRDNSPLHF.